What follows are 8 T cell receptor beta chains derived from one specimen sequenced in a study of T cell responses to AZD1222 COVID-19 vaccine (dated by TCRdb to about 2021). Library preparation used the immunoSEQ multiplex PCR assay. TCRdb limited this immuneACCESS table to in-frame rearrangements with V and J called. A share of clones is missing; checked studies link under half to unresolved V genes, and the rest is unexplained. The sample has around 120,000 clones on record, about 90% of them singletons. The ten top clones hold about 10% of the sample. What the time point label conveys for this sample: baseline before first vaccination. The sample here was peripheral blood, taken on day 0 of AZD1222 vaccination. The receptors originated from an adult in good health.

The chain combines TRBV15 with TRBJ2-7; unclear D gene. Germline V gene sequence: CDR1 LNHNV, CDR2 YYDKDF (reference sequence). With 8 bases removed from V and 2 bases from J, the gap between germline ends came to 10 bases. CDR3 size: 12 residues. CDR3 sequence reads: CATGELPYEQYF. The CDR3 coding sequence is TGTGCCACCGGAGAGCTCCCCTACGAGCAGTACTTC.

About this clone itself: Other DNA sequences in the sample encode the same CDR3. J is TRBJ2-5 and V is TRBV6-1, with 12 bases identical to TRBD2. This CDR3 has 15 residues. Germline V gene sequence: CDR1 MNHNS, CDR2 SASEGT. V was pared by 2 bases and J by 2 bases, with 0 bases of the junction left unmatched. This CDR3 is CASSELAGGQETQYF. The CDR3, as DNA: TGTGCCAGCAGTGAACTAGCGGGGGGGCAAGAGACCCAGTACTTC.

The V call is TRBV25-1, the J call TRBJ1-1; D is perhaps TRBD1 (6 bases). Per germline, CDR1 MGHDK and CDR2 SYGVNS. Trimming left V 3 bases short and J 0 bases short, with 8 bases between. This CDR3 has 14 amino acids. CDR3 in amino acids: CASSEGHMNTEAFF. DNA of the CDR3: TGTGCCAGCAGTGAGGGACATATGAACACTGAAGCTTTCTTT.

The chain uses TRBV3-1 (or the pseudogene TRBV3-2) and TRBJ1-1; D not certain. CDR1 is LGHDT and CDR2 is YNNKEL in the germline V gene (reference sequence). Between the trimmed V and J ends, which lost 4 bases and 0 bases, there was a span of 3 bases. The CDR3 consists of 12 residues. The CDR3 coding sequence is TGTGCCAGCAGCCGGGTGAACACTGAAGCTTTCTTT. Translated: CASSRVNTEAFF.

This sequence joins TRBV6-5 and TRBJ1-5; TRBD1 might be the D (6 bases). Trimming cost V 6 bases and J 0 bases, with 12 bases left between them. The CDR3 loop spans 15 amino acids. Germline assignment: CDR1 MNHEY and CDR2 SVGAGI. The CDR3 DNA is TGTGCCAGCAGGGACAGATTACTTAGCAATCAGCCCCAGCATTTT. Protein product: CASRDRLLSNQPQHF.

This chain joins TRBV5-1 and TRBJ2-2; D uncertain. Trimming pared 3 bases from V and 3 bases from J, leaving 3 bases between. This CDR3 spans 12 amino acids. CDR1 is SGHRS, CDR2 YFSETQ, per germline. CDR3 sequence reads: CASSSYTGELFF. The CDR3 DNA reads TGCGCCAGCAGCTCTTACACCGGGGAGCTGTTTTTT.

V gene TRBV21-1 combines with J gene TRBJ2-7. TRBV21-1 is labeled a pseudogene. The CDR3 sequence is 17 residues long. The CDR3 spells CASRRRWVGPLSYEQYF. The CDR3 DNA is TGTGCCAGCAGGAGAAGGTGGGTAGGGCCTCTTTCCTACGAGCAGTACTTC.

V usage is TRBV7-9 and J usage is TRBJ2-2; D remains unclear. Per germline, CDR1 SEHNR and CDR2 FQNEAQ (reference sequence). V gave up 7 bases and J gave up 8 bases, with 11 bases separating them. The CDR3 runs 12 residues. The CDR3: CASTFGEGELFF. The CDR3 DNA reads TGTGCCAGCACCTTCGGAGAGGGGGAGCTGTTTTTT.